A single T cell receptor (beta chain) is shown here with its context. Its matching antigen is unknown. The data belong to a study of OX40 agonist ivuxolimab in advanced cancers. Study outcomes and limitations: Some patients who did not respond also had low normalized T-cell clonal expansion.

Profiling relied on immunoSEQ multiplex PCR, and the TCRdb table lists in-frame clones only, not all of them. The data show roughly 61,000 clones, 80% to 90% seen once. The CDR3 contains 14 residues. Deletions cut 4 bases from V and 0 bases from J, with 10 bases between. In germline, CDR1 is SQVTM, CDR2 ANQGSEA. Sequences were derived from CD4+ or CD8+ T cells sorted from blood, sampled in a trial of the OX40 agonist ivuxolimab. The chain carries TRBV29-1 and TRBJ2-1; tentatively, D is TRBD1 or TRBD2 (5 bases each). The clonotype was recovered from an adult with an advanced solid tumor such as melanoma, head and neck, liver or kidney cancer. The CDR3 sequence is CSVAGPSSYNEQFF. The DNA for the CDR3 is TGCAGCGTTGCGGGGCCGAGCTCCTACAATGAGCAGTTCTTC.